This T cell receptor beta chain was recovered during a study of regulatory T cells in long-lasting Graves disease. Germline V lookup: CDR1 SQVTM, CDR2 ANQGSEA. V was clipped by 6 bases and J by 4 bases; unmatched bases: 5. This CDR3 region has 13 residues. Comments on this clonotype: This sequence may be a read error, since a much larger clone differs from it by one base.

For TCR beta, libraries came from iRepertoire HTBI primers and Arm-PCR of CDR3 regions. From the multiplex PCR reads, TCRdb called clonotypes with MiXCR, one entry per CDR3 protein. This repertoire shows 300,000 to 400,000 distinct CDR3 sequences, 15% to 20% found once; its top ten account for around 30%. Time point denoted: persistent/refractory GD, antithyroid drugs over 5 years with positive TRAb. From RNA extracted from PBMCs, the TCR library was made. The source material was peripheral blood mononuclear cells (PBMCs), sampled when the disease was refractory, from a patient treated with antithyroid drugs. The sequence was collected from a female donor with Graves disease. The chain employs TRBV29-1 and TRBJ1-2, with 10 bases matching TRBD1. The CDR3: CSVDRGPSYGYTF. CDR3 nucleotide sequence: TGCAGCGTCGACAGGGGGCCTAGCTATGGCTACACCTTC.